This TCR beta chain stems from a study of CD8+ T cells in alopecia areata. On the study more broadly: A regimen of oral tofacitinib, 5 to 10 mg twice daily, was given to treated patients.

Noted treatment: oral pan-JAK inhibitor, 5-10 mg twice daily. PBMC-derived CD4+ and CD8+ T cells were sorted. As the sequencing template, cDNA was produced by extracting RNA and reverse transcribing it. Repertoires were generated with immunoSEQ multiplex PCR, while TCRdb's copy carries only in-frame clones and drops some. Of some 170,000 clones in the sample, roughly 60% were seen once. V was shortened by 9 bases and J by 0 bases, with 9 bases between the two germline ends. The CDR3 is 14 residues long. Germline V gene lookup returns CDR1 ENHRY and CDR2 SYGVKD. The sequence came from a human donor with alopecia areata. This chain uses TRBV10-3 with TRBJ1-6, with TRBD1 as a possible D gene (5 bases). This sample comprised CD4+ T cells sorted from blood, obtained at approximately week 56, from a patient treated with tofacitinib. The CDR3 region has the DNA TGTGCCATGTCTGACAGCTCCTATAATTCACCCCTCCACTTT. Its protein product is CAMSDSSYNSPLHF.